The present entry profiles one TCR beta chain with its context. The antigen is not known. J lost 0 bases, V lost 7 bases, and 9 bases had no gene match. The CDR3 runs 16 residues. Germline CDR1 reads MDHEN; CDR2 reads SYDVKM. The PCR used 60 Vbeta and 13 Jbeta primers. Sequencing was performed with immunoSEQ multiplex PCR; in TCRdb, only in-frame clones are kept and a portion is missing. The sample yields 200,000 to 250,000 clones, more than 75% seen once. The data originate from a study of cytomegalovirus exposure and HLA in healthy donors. Study observations and caveats: The study put 160 or so TCR beta chains on its list as cytomegalovirus-associated.

The source material was PBMCs. V is TRBV28 and J is TRBJ1-5, with TRBD1 identical over 7 bases. The sequence was obtained from a human donor in good health. The CDR3 nucleotides are TGTGCCAGCACCGCGGGACAGAGAAATAGCAATCAGCCCCAGCATTTT. Protein sequence: CASTAGQRNSNQPQHF.